This TCR beta chain appears in the sequencing data of a study of CD8+ T cells in alopecia areata (dated by TCRdb to the late 2010s). Looking at the study overall: Treated patients were enrolled in an open-label pilot trial of oral tofacitinib at 5 to 10 mg twice daily for moderate-to-severe alopecia areata. Scalp clonality was compared across normal scalp (n=4), patchy alopecia areata scalp (n=8), and alopecia totalis/universalis scalp (n=8). In both human patients and the C3H/HeJ mouse model, the study applied high-throughput TCRbeta sequencing to look at T cell clonal expansion in alopecia areata. Patients received tofacitinib for 6 to 18 months and were then followed off drug for 6 months to check for delayed response and recurrence. RNA was extracted with the PAXgene miRNA kit for fixed scalp, the miRNeasy kit for PBMCs, and the RNeasy kit for mouse skin. Scalp tissue and sorted CD4+ and CD8+ peripheral blood T cells from patchy and totalis/universalis alopecia areata patients and from healthy controls were covered by human TCRbeta sequencing. For the treated patients, the SALT score, which quantifies what percentage of scalp surface area is affected, served as the measure of disease severity. Tofacitinib-treated patients had biopsies at baseline and at 4 and 24 weeks of treatment, with a later scalp biopsy in several patients. TCRbeta CDR3 regions were amplified by immunoSEQ multiplex PCR with 35 Vbeta forward and 13 Jbeta reverse primers. The paper's findings and limits, for the study overall: Because the treated cohort was small and included a single nonresponder, larger studies are needed to assess links between baseline CD8+ expansion and response. Many expanded lesional clones were found to persist in scalp and blood during tofacitinib treatment, and relapse after treatment cessation may be partly explained by this persistence. Shared TCR sequences between patients were less evident than in mice, which may be partly attributable to HLA diversity in the patient population. Compared with normal scalp, lesional scalp had higher clonality and more expanded CD8+ clones, particularly in alopecia totalis/universalis, a pattern that suggests antigenic drive. Tofacitinib significantly lowered scalp clonality and the number of expanded CD8+ clones among the top 100 scalp clones. Unlike mouse skin, where gammadelta T cells dominate, normal human skin contains resident alphabeta T cells that get sequenced too, which complicates analysis of the scalp TCR repertoire.

Comment on this clone: No antigen is known for it. One base away there is no much larger clone; base qualities are not given.

Per the publication, the time point label means: around 29 days on oral tofacitinib. The treatment or condition label, read with the paper, signifies: oral pan-JAK inhibitor, 5-10 mg twice daily. From alopecia areata patients, peripheral blood was collected along with lesional scalp punch biopsies. After PBMCs were isolated by density centrifugation and stained for CD3, CD4 and CD8, a FACSAria was used to sort CD4+ and CD8+ T cells. The protocol used for the library was the immunoSEQ multiplex PCR assay. To provide template for TCR sequencing, every sample had RNA extracted and reverse transcribed into cDNA. First-strand cDNA was synthesized with SuperScript III using a 2:1 mix of oligo-dT and random hexamers. Amplification bias was assessed with a synthetic immune receptor repertoire, and residual bias was removed computationally. The authors processed their data as follows. After raw reads were preprocessed to remove errors, the CDR3 was defined following IMGT conventions as running from the conserved cysteine to phenylalanine. Clonality was calculated as 1 minus Shannon entropy normalized by log2 of the number of productive unique TCRs. Scalp TCRbeta sequences were cross-referenced with sorted blood CD4 and CD8 repertoires so that the CD4 or CD8 identity of scalp clones could be inferred. TCRdb mirrors the immuneACCESS table, restricted to in-frame sequences. Some clones are absent from its copies; in checked studies, under half trace to an unresolved V gene, and the reason for the others is unknown. V and J calls and clone size are as listed in that table; D and trimming were resolved from the DNA. The table for this sample lists under 150,000 clones; roughly 82% of them were counted only once. Roughly 25% of the sample is in the top ten clones.

Unmatched junction bases come to 15, with V trimmed by 2 bases and J by 0 bases. CDR1 and CDR2, looked up from the germline V gene, are LGHNA and YSLEER. From the cysteine up to the phenylalanine, the CDR3 has a length of 21 residues. The kept DNA is CDR3 alone, 63 bases in frame from the first base. Here the sequenced sample was CD8+ T cells sorted from blood, taken at week 4, from a patient treated with tofacitinib. The clonotype comes from a human donor with alopecia areata. The V gene is TRBV4-3 and the J gene is TRBJ2-3; TRBD2 fits 12 bases in the junction. The CDR3 has the sequence CASSQQTLLAGGTPSTDTQYF. The sequence in DNA is TGCGCCAGCAGCCAACAAACTTTACTAGCGGGGGGTACTCCTAGCACAGATACGCAGTATTTT.